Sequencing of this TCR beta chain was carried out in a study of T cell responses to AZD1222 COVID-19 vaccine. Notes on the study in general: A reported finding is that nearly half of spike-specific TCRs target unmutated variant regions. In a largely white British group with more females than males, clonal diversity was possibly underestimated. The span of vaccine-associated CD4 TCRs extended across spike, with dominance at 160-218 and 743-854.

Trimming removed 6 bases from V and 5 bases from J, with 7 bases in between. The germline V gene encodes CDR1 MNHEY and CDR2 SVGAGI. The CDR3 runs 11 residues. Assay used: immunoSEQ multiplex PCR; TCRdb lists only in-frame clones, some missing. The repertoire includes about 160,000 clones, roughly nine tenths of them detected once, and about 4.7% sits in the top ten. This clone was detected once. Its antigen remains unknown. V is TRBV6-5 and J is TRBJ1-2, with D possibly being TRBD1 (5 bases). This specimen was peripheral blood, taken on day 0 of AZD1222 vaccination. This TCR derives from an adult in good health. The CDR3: CASRGGYGYTF. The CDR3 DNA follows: TGTGCCAGCAGGGGGGGTTATGGCTACACCTTC.